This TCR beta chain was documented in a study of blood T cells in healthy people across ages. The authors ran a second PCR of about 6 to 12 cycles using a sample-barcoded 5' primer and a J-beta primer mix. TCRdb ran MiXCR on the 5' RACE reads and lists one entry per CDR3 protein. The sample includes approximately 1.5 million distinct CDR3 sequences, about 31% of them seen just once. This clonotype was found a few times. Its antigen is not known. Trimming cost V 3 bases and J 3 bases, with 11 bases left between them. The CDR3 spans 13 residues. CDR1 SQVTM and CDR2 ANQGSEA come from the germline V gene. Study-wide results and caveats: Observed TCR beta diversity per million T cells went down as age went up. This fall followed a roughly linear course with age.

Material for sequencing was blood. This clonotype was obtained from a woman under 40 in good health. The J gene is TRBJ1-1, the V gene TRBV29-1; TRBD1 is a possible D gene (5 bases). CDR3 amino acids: CSVETAWHTEAFF. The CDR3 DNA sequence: TGCAGCGTTGAGACAGCATGGCACACTGAAGCTTTCTTT.